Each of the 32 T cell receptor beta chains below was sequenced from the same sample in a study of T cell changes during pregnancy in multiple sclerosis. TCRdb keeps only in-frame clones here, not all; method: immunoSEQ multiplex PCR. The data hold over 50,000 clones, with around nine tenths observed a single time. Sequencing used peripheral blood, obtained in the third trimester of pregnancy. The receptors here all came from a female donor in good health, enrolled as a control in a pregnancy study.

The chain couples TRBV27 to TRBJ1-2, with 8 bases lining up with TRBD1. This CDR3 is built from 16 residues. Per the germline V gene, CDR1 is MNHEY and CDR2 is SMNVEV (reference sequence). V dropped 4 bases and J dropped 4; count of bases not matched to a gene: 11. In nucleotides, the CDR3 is TGTGCCAGCAGTTCCTCAGGGGGCAAGAAGGTCTATGGCTACACCTTC. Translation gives CASSSSGGKKVYGYTF.

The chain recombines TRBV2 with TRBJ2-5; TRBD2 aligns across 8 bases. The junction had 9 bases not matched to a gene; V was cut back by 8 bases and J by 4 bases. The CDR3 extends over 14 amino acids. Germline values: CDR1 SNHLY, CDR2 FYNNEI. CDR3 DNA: TGTGCCAGCGTTGTACAGGCGGGGGGAGAGACCCAGTACTTC. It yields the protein CASVVQAGGETQYF.

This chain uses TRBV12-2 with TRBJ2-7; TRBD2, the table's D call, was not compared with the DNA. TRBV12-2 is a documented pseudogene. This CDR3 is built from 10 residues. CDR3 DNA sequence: TGTGCAAGTCGCTCGTTCGAGCAGTACTTC. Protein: CASRSFEQYF.

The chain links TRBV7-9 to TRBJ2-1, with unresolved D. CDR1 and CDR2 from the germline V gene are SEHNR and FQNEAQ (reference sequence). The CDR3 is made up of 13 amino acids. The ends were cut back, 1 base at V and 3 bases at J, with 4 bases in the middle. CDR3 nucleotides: TGTGCCAGCAGCTTAGACATCTACAATGAGCAGTTCTTC. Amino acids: CASSLDIYNEQFF.

The CDR3 loop is CASSVPFGPHGYTF. CDR3 DNA sequence: TGTGCCAGTAGTGTCCCCTTTGGGCCTCATGGCTACACCTTC. The chain uses TRBV19 and TRBJ1-2; D is unclear. The CDR3 runs 14 residues. Trimming removed 5 bases at V and 6 bases at J, with 16 bases between. Germline CDR1 LNHDA, CDR2 SQIVND (reference sequence).

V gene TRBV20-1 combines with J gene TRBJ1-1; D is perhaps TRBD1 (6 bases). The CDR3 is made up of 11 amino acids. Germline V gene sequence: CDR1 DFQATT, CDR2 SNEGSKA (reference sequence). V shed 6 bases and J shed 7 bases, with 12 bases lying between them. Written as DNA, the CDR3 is TGCAGTGCGAGTCGGACAGTTGAAGCTTTCTTT. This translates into CSASRTVEAFF.

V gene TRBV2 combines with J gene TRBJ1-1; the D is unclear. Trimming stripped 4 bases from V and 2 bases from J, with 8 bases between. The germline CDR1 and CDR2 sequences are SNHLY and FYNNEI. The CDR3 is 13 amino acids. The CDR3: CASSVELNTEAFF. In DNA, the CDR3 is TGTGCCAGCAGTGTGGAGCTAAACACTGAAGCTTTCTTT.

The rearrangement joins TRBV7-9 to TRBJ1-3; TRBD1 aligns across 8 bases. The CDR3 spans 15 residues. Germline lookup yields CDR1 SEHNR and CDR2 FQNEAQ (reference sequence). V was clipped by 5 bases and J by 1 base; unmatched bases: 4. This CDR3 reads CASSPTGDSGNTIYF. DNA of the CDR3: TGTGCCAGCAGCCCGACAGGGGATTCTGGAAACACCATATATTTT. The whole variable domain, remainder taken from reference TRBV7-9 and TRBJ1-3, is DTGVSQNPRHKITKRGQNVTFRCDPISEHNRLYWYRQTLGQGPEFLTYFQNEAQLEKSRLLSDRFSAERPKGSFSTLEIQRTEQGDSAMYLCASSPTGDSGNTIYFGEGSWLTVV.

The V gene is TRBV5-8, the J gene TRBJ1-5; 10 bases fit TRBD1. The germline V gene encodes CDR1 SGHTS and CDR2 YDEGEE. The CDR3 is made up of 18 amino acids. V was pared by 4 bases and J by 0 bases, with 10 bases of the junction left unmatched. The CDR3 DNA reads TGTGCCAGCAGCCCCGCCGGGACAGGGGTTAGTAGCAATCAGCCCCAGCATTTT. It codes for CASSPAGTGVSSNQPQHF.

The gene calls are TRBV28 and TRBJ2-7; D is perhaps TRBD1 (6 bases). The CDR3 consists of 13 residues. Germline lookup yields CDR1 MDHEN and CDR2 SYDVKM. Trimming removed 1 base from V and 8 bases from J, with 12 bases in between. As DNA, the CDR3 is TGTGCCAGCAGTTTATCCCCAGGGGATAAGCAGTACTTC. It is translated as CASSLSPGDKQYF.

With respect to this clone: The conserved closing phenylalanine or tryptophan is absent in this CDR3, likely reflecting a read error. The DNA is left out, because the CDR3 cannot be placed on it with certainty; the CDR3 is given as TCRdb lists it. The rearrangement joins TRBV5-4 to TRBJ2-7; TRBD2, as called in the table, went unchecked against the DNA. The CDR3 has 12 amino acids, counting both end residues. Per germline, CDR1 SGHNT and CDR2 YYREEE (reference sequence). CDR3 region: CASSLPPVGNQD.

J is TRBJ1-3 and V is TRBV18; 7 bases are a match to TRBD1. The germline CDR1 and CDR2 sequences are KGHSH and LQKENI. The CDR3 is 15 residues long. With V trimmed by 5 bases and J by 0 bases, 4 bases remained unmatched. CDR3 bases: TGTGCCAGCTCAAAGACAGGGAGCTCTGGAAACACCATATATTTT. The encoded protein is CASSKTGSSGNTIYF.

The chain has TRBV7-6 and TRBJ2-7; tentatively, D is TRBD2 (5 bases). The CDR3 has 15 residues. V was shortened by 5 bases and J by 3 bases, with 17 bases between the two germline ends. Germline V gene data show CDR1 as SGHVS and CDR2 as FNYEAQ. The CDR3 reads CASSPGIGQVYEQYF. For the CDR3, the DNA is TGTGCCAGCAGCCCCGGGATAGGGCAGGTCTACGAGCAGTACTTC.

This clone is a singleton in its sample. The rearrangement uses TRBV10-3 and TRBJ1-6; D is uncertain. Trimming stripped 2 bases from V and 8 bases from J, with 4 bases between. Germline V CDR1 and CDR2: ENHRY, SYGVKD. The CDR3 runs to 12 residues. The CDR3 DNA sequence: TGTGCCATCAGTGAGATAGATTCACCCCTCCACTTT. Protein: CAISEIDSPLHF.

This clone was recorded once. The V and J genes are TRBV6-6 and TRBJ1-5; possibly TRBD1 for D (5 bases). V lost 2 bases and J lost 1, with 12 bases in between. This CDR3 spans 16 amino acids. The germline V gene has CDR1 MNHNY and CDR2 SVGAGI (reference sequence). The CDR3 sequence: CASSYNGGSSNQPQHF. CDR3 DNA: TGTGCCAGCAGTTACAACGGGGGATCCAGCAATCAGCCCCAGCATTTT.

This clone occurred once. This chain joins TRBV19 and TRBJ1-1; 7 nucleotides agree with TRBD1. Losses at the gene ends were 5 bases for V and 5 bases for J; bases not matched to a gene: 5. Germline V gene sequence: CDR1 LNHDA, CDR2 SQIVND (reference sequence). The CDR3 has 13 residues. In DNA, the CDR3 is TGTGCCAGTAGTGCCGACAGGGCAACTGAAGCTTTCTTT. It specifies CASSADRATEAFF.

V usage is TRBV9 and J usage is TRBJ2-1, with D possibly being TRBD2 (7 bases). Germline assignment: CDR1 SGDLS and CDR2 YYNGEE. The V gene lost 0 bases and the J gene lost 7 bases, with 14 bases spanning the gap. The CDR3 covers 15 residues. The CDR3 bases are TGTGCCAGCAGCGTAGGCGCAGGGGAGGGGAATGAGCAGTTCTTC. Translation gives CASSVGAGEGNEQFF.

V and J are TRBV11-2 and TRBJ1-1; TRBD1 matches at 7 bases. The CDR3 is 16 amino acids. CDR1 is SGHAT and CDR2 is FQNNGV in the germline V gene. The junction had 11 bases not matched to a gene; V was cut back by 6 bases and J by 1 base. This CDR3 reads CASSANGQVTNTEAFF. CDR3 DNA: TGTGCCAGCAGTGCGAACGGACAGGTCACGAACACTGAAGCTTTCTTT.

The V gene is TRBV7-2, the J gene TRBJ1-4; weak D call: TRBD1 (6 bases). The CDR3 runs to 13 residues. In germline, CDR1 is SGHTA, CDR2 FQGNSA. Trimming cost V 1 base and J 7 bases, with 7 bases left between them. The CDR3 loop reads CASSLGGPEKLFF. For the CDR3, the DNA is TGTGCCAGCAGCTTAGGGGGGCCTGAAAAACTGTTTTTT.

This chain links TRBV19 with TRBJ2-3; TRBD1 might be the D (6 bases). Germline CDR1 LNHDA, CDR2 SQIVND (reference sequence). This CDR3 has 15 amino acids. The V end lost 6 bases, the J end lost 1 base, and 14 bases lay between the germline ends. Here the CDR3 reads CASRVTGQGTDTQYF. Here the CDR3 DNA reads TGTGCCAGTAGGGTGACAGGCCAAGGCACAGATACGCAGTATTTT.

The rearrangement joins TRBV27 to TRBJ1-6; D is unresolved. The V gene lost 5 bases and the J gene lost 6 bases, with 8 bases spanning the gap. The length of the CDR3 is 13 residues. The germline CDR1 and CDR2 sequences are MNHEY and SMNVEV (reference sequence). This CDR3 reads CASSGRSNSPLHF. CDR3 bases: TGTGCCAGCAGTGGCAGAAGTAATTCACCCCTCCACTTT.

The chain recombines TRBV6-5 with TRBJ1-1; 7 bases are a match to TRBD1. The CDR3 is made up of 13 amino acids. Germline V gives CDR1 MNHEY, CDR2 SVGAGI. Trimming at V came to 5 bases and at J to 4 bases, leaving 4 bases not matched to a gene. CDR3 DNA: TGTGCCAGCAGTCGTCCAGGGGGCACTGAAGCTTTCTTT. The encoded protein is CASSRPGGTEAFF.

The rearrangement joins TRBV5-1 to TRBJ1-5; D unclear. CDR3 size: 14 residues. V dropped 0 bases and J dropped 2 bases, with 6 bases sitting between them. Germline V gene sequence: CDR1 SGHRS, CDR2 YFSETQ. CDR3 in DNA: TGCGCCAGCAGCTTGGAAGGAGGCAATCAGCCCCAGCATTTT. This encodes CASSLEGGNQPQHF.

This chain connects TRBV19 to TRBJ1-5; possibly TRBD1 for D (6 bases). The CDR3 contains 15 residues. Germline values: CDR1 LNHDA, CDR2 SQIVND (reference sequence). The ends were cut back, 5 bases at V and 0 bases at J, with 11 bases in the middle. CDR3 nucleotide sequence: TGTGCCAGTAGTCGACAGGATTATAGCAATCAGCCCCAGCATTTT. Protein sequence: CASSRQDYSNQPQHF.

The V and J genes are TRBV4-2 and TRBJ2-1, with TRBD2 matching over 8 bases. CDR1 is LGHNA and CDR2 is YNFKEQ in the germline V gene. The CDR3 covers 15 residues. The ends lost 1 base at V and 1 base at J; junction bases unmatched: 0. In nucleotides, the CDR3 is TGTGCCAGCAGCCAAGCGGGGGGGTCCTACAATGAGCAGTTCTTC. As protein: CASSQAGGSYNEQFF.

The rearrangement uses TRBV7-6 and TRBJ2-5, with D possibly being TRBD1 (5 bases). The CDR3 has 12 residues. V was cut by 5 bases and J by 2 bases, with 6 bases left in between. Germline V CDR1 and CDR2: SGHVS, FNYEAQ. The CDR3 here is CASSRQQETQYF. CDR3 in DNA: TGTGCCAGCAGCCGACAGCAAGAGACCCAGTACTTC.

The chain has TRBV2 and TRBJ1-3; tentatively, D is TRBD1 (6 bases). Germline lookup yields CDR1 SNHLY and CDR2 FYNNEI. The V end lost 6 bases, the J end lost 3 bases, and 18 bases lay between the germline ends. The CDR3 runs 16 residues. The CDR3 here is CASSQERGAHGNTIYF. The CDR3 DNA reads TGTGCCAGCAGCCAGGAACGGGGGGCGCATGGAAACACCATATATTTT.

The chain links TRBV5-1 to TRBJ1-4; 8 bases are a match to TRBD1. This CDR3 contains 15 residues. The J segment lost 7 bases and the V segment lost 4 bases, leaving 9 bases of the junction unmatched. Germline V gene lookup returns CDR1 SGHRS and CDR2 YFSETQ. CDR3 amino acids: CASSAKDRESEKLFF. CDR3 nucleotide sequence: TGCGCCAGCAGCGCGAAGGACAGGGAGAGTGAAAAACTGTTTTTT.

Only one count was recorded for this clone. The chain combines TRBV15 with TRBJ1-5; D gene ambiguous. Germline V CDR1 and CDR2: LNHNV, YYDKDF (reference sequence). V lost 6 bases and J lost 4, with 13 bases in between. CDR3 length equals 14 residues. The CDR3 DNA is TGTGCCACCAGTGAGGGCCAGGAGAATCAGCCCCAGCATTTT. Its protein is CATSEGQENQPQHF.

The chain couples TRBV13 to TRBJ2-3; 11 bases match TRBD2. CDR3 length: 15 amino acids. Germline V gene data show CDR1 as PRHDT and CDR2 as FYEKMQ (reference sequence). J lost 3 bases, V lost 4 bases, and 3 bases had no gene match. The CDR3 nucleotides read TGTGCCAGCAGCTCGCTAGCGGGAGGAACAGATACGCAGTATTTT. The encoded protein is CASSSLAGGTDTQYF.

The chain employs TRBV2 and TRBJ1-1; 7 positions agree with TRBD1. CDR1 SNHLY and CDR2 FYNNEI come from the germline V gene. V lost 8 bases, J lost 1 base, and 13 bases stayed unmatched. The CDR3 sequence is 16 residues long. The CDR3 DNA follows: TGTGCCAGCGTAATGCAGGGGGTGTTATCGAACACTGAAGCTTTCTTT. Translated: CASVMQGVLSNTEAFF.

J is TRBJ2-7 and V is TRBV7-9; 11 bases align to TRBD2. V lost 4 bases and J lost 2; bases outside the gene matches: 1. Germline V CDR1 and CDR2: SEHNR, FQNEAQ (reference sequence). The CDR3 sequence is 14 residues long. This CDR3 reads CASSSLAGAYEQYF. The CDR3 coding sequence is TGTGCCAGCAGCTCACTAGCGGGGGCCTACGAGCAGTACTTC.